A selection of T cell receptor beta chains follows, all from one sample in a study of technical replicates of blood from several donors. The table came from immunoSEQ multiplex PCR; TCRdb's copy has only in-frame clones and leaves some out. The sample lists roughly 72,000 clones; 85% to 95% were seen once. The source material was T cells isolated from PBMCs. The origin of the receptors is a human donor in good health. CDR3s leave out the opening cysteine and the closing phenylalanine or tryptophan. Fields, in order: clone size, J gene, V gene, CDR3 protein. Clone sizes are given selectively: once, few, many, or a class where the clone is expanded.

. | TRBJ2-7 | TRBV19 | ASSIVAGSYEQY
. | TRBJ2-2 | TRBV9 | ASSVGGHRFNTGELF
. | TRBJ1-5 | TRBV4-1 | ASSQGQLTYQPQH
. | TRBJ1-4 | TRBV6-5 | ASSYQGFRTNEKLF
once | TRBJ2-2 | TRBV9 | ASSFRGLDTGELF
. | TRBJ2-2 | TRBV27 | ASSDIMLGTGELF
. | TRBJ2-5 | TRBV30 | AWSVTSLETQY
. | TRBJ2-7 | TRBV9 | ASSGPSREGNYEQY
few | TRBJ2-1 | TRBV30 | AWSVLAGYNEQF
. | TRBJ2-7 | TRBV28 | ATLGAHYEQY
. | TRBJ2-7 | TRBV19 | ASSIDPAGGVQY
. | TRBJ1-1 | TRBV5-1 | ASPSEGLAF
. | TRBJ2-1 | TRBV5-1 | ASSSLGGGVTYNEQF
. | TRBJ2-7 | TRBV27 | ASSFHPGAGVEQY
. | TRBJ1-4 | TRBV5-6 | ASSLRGTNEKLF
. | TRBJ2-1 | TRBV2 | ASIERFSGSQNEQF
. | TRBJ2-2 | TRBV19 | ASSHRGQSTGELF
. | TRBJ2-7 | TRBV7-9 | ASSFLGSSYEQY